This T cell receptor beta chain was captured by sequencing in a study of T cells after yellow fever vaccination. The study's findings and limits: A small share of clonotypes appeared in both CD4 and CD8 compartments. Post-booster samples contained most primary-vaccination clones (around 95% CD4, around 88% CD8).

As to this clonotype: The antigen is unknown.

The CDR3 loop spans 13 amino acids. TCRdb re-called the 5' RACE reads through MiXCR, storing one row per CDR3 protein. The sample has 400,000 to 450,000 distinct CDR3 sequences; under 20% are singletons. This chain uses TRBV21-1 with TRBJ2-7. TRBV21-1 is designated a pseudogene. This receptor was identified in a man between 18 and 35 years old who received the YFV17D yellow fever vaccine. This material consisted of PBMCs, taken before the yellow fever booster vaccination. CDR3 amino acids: CASREGKPYEQYV. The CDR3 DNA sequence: TGTGCCAGCAGGGAAGGGAAGCCCTACGAGCAGTACGTC.